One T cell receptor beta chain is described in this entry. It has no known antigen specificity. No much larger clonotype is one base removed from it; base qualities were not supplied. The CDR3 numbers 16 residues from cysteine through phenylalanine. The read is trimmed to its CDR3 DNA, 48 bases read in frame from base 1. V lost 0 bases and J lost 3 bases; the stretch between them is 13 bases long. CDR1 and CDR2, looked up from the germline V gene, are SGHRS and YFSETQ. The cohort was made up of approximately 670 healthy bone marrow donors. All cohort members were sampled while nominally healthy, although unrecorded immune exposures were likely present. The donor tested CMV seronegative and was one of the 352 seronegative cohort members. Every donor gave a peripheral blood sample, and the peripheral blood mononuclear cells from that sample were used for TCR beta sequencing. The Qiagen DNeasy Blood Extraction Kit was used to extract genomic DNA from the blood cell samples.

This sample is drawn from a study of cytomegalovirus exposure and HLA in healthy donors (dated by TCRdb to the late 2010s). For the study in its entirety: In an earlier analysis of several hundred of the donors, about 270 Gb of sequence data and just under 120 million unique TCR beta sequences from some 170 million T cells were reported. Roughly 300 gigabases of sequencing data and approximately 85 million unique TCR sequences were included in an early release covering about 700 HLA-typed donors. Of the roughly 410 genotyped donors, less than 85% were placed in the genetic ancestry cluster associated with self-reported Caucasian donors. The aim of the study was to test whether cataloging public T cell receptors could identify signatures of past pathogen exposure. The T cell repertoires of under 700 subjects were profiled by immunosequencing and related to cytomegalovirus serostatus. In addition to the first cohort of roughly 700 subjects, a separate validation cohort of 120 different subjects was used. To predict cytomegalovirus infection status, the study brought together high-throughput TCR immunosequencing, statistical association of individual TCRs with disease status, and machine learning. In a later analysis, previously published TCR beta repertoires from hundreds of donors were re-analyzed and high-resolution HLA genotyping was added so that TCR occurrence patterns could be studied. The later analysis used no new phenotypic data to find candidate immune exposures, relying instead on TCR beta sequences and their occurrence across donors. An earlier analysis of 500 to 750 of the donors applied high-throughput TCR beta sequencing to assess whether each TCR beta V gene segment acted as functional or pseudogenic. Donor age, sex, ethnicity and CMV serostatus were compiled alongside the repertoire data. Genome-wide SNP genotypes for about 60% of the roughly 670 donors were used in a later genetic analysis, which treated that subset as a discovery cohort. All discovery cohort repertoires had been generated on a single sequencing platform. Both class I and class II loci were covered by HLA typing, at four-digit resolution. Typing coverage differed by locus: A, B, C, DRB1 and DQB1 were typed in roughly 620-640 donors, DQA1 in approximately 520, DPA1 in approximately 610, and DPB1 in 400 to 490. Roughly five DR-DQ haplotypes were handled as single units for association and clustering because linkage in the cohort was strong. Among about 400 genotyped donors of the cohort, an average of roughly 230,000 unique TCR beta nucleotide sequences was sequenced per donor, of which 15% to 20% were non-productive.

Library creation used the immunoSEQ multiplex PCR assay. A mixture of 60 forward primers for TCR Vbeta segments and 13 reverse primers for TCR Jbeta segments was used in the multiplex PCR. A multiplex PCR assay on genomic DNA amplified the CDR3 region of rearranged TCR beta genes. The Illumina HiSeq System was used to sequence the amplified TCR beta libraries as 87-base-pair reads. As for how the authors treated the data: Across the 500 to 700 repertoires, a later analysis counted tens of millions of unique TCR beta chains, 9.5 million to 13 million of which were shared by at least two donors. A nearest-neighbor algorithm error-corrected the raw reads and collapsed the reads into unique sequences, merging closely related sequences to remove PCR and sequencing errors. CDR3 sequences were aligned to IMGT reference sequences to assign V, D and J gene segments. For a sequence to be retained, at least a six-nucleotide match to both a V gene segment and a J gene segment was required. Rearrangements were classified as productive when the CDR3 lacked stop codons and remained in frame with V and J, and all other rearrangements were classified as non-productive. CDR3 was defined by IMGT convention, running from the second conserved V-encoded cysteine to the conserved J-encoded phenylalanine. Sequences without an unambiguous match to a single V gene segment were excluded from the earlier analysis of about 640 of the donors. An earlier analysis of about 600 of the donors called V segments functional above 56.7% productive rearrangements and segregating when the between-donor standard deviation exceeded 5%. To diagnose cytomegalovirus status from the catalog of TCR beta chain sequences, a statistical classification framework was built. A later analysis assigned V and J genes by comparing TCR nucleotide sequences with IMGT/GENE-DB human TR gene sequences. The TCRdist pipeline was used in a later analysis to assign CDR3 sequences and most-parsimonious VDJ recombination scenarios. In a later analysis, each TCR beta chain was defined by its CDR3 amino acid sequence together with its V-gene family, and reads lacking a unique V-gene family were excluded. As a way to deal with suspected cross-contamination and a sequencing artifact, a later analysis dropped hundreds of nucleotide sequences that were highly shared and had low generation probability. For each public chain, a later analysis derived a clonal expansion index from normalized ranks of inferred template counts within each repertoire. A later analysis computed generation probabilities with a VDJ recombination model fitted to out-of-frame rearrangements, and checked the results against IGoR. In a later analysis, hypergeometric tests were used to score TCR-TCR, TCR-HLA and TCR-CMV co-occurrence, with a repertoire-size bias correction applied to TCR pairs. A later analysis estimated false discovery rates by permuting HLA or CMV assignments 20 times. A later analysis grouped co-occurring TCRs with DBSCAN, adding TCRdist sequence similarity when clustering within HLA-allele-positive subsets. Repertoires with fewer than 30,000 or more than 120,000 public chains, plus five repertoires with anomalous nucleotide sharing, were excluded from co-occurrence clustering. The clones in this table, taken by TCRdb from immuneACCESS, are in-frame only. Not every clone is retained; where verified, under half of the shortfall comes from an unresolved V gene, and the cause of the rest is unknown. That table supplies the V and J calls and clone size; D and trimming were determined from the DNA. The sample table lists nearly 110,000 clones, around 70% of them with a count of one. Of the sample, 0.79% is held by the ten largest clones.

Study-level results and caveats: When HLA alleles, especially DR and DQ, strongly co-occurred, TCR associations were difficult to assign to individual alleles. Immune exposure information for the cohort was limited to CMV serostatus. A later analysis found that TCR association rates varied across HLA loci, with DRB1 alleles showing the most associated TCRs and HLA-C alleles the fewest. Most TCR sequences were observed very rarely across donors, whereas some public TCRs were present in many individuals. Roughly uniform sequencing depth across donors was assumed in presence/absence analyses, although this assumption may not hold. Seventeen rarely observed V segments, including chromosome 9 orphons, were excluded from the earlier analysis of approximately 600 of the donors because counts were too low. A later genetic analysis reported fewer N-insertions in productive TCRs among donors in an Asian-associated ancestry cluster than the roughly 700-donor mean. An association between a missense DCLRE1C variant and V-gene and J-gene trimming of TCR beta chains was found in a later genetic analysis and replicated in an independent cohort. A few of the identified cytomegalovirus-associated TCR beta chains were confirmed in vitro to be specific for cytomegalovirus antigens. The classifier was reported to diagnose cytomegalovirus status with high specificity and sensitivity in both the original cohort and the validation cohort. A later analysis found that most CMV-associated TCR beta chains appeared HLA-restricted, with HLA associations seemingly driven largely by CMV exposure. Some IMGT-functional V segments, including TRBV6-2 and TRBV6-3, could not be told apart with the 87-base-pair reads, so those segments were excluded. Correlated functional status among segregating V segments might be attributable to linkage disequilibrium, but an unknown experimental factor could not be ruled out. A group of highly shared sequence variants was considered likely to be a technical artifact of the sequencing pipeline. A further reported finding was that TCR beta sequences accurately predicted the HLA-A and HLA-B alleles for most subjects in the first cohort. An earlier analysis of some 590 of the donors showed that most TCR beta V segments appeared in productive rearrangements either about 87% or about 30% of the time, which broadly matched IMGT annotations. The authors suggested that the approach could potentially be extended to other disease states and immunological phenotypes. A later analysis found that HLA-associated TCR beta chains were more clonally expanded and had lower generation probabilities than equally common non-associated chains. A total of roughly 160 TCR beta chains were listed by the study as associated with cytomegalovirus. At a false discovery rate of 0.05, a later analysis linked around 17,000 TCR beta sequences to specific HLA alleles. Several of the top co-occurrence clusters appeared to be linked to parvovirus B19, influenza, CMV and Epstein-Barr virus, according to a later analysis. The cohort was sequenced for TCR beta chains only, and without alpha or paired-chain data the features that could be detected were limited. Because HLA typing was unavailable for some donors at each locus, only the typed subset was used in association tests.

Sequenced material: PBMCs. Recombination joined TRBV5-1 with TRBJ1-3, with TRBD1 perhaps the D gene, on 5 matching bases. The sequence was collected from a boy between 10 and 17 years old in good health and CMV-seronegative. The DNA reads TGCGCCAGCAGCTTGGTGTTCCGGGGGAGTGGAAACACCATATATTTT. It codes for CASSLVFRGSGNTIYF. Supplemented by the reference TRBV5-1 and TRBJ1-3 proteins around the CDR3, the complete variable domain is KAGVTQTPRYLIKTRGQQVTLSCSPISGHRSVSWYQQTPGQGLQFLFEYFSETQRNKGNFPGRFSGRQFSNSRSEMNVSTLELGDSALYLCASSLVFRGSGNTIYFGEGSWLTVV.